The sequence of this T cell receptor (beta chain) was determined in a study of tissue T cells after allogeneic stem cell transplantation. Points from the study as a whole: Motif-based clustering found tissue-specific repertoire signatures shared across patients, though few clones were shared. Blood and spleen captured only part of the tissue TCR repertoire. Alloreactivity or antigen specificity of tissue TCRs was not determined; some clones might be host cells.

TCRbeta CDR3 was sequenced at survey depth with template counts. Method: immunoSEQ multiplex PCR; TCRdb's copy keeps in-frame clones and lacks some. The sample carries about 48,000 clones, 65% to 85% recorded once. CDR3 length: 15 residues. Unmatched junction bases numbered 2, after V lost 1 base and J lost 0 bases. Per the germline V gene, CDR1 is NSHNY and CDR2 is SYGAGN. Points on this clone: Its antigen is still unknown. Genes and germline come from the mouse. The read terminates 1 residue ahead of where the CDR3 ends, so the germline J gene completes it.

This TCR was recovered from a pool of C57BL/6 mice in good health. The chain uses TRBV13-1 and TRBJ2-5; 7 bases fit TRBD2. Sample: sorted cells pooled from one or two spleens. The CDR3 bases that were read are TGTGCCAGCAGTGATTTGGGGGGTAACCAAGACACCCAGTAC. Encoded protein: CASSDLGGNQDTQY. The CDR3 as a whole reads CASSDLGGNQDTQYF.